One and the same sample provided the 3 T cell receptor beta chains below, sequenced in a study of blood T cell repertoires in COVID-19. The assay was immunoSEQ multiplex PCR, and TCRdb's table has in-frame clones only and misses some. Of some 290,000 clones in the sample, about 90% are singletons; the top ten hold 11%. Sequenced material: peripheral blood. These receptors were obtained from a woman aged 30 to 39 with COVID-19, enrolled during active disease.

The rearrangement links TRBV6-4 to TRBJ1-2, with 9 bases matching TRBD1. CDR1 and CDR2 (germline): MRHNA, SNTAGT. J was trimmed by 5 bases and V by 0 bases; bases with no gene match: 19. This CDR3 has 20 residues. The CDR3 bases are TGTGCCAGCAGTGACTCTTTTAAGGTCTCGCCCGGGACAGGGTTATATGGCTACACCTTC. It is translated as CASSDSFKVSPGTGLYGYTF.

Here the CDR3 DNA reads TGTGCCTGGAGTCTTGGCGGGGGGGCCAACGAGCAGTACTTC. It codes for CAWSLGGGANEQYF. This chain links TRBV30 with TRBJ2-7; 9 bases align to TRBD2. With 2 bases clipped from V and 5 bases from J, the junction kept 7 bases outside the gene matches. The germline V gene encodes CDR1 GTSNPN and CDR2 SVGIG (reference sequence). The CDR3 contains 14 residues. Full variable domain (outside the CDR3, taken from reference TRBV30 and TRBJ2-7): SQTIHQWPATLVQPVGSPLSLECTVEGTSNPNLYWYRQAAGRGLQLLFYSVGIGQISSEVPQNLSASRPQDRQFILSSKKLLLSDSGFYLCAWSLGGGANEQYFGPGTRLTVT.

The chain has TRBV11-2 and TRBJ2-7, with D possibly TRBD1 on 6 matching bases. V lost 3 bases and J 0 bases, leaving 12 bases between the germline ends. CDR3 size: 15 residues. Germline V gene sequence: CDR1 SGHAT, CDR2 FQNNGV. The CDR3: CASSFIQGSSYEQYF. Written as DNA, the CDR3 is TGTGCCAGCAGCTTCATACAGGGCAGCTCCTACGAGCAGTACTTC.